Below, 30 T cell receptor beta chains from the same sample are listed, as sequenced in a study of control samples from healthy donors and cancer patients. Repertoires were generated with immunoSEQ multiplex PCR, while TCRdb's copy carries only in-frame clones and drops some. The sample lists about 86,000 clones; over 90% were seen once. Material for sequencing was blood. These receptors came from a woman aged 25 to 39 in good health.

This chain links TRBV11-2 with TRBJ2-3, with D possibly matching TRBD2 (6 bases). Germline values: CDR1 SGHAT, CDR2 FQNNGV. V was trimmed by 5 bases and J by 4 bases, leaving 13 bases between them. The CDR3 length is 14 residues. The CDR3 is CASSLNSGADTQYF. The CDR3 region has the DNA TGTGCCAGCAGCCTGAACTCGGGGGCAGATACGCAGTATTTT.

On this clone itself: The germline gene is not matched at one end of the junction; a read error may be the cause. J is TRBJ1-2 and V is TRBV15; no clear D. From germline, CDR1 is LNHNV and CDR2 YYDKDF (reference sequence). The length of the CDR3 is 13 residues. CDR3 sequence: CATSTEEANGHTF. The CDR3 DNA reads TGTGCCACCAGCACGGAGGAAGCGAATGGCCACACCTTC.

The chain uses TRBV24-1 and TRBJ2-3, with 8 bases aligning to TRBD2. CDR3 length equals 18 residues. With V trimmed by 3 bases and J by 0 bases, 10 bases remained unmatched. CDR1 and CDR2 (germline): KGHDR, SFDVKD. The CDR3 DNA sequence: TGTGCCACCAGTGATACCGCGGGGGGCTTCTCTAGCACAGATACGCAGTATTTT. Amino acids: CATSDTAGGFSSTDTQYF.

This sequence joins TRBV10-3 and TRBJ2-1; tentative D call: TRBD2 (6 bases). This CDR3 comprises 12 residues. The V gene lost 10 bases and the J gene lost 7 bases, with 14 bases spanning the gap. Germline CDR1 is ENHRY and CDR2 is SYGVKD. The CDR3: CATRDDRNEQFF. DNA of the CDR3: TGTGCCACGCGGGACGACCGAAATGAGCAGTTCTTC.

The CDR3 sequence: CASSPGTSGLNEQFF. The CDR3 DNA sequence: TGTGCCAGCTCACCCGGGACTAGCGGGTTAAATGAGCAGTTCTTC. V and J are TRBV18 and TRBJ2-1; TRBD2 matches at 12 bases. Germline assignment: CDR1 KGHSH and CDR2 LQKENI. The CDR3 consists of 15 residues. J lost 7 bases, V lost 3 bases, and 4 bases had no gene match.

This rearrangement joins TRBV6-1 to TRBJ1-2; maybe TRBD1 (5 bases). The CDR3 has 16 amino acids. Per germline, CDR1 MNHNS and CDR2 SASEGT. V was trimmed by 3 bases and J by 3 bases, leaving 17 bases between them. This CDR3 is CASSDRGPTPHYGYTF. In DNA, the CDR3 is TGTGCCAGCAGTGACCGGGGACCGACGCCCCACTATGGCTACACCTTC.

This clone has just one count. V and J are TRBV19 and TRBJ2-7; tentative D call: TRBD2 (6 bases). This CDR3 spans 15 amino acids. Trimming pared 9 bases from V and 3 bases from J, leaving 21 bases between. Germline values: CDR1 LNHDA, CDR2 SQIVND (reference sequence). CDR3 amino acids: CASRGGAGGFYEQYF. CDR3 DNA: TGTGCCAGCCGAGGCGGGGCTGGGGGGTTCTACGAGCAGTACTTC.

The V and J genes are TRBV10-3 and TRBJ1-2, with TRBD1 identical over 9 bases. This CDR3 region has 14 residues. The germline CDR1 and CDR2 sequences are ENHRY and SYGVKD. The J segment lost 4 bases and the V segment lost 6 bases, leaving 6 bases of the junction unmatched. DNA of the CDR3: TGTGCCATCAGACCCGGGACAGGGCGCTATGGCTACACCTTC. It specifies CAIRPGTGRYGYTF.

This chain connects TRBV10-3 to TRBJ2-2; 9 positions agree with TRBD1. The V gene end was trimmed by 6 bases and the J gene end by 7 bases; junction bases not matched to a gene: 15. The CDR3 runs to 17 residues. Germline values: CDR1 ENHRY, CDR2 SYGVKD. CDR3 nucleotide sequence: TGTGCCATCAGCCCCAAGCCTCCGGGACAGGGAGGCGGGGAGCTGTTTTTT. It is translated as CAISPKPPGQGGGELFF.

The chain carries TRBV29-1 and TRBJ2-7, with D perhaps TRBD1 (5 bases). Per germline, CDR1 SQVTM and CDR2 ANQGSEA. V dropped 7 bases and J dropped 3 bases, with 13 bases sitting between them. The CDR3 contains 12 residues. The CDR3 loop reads CSALTDYYEQYF. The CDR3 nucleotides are TGCAGCGCCCTGACAGATTACTACGAGCAGTACTTC.

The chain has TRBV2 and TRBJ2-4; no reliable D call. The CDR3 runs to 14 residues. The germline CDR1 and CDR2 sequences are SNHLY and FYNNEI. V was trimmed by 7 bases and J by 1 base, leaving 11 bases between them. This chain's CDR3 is CASIEMRAKNIQYF. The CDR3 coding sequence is TGTGCCAGCATCGAGATGAGGGCCAAAAACATTCAGTACTTC.

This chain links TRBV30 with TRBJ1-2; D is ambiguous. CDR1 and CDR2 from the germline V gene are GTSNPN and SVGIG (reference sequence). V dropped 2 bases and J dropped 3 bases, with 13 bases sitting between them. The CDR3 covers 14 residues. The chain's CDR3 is CAWSSVTQYYGYTF. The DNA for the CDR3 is TGTGCCTGGAGTTCGGTCACCCAGTACTATGGCTACACCTTC.

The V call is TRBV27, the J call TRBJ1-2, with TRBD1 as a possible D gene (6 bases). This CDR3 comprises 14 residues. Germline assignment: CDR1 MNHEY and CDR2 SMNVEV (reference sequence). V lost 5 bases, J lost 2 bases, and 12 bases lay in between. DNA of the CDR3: TGTGCCAGCAGTACCAGAACAGGGAACTATGGCTACACCTTC. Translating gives CASSTRTGNYGYTF.

The CDR3 DNA reads TGTGCCAGCAGTTCACCGGACTCGGGCTACGAGCAGTACTTC. It is translated as CASSSPDSGYEQYF. V is TRBV28 and J is TRBJ2-7; the D gene is possibly TRBD2 (5 bases). From germline, CDR1 is MDHEN and CDR2 SYDVKM. Trimming stripped 4 bases from V and 3 bases from J, with 13 bases between. The CDR3 totals 14 residues. Full variable domain (remainder filled in from reference TRBV28 and TRBJ2-7): DVKVTQSSRYLVKRTGEKVFLECVQDMDHENMFWYRQDPGLGLRLIYFSYDVKMKEKGDIPEGYSVSREKKERFSLILESASTNQTSMYLCASSSPDSGYEQYFGPGTRLTVT.

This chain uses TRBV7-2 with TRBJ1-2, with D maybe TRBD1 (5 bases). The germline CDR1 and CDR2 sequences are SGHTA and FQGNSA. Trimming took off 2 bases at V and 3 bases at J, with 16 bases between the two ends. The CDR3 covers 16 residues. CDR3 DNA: TGTGCCAGCAGCTTACCATCAGGGACGGGGCACTATGGCTACACCTTC. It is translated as CASSLPSGTGHYGYTF.

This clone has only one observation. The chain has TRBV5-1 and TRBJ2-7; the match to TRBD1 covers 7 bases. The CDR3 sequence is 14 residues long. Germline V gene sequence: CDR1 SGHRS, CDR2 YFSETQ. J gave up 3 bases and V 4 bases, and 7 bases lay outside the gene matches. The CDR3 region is CASSLDRTLYEQYF. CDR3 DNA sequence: TGCGCCAGCAGCCTGGACAGGACCCTCTACGAGCAGTACTTC.

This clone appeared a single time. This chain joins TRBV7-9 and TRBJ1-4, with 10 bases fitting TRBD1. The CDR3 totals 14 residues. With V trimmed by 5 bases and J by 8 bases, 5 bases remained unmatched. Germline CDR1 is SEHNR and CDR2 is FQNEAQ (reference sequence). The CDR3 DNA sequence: TGTGCCAGCAGCCTAGGACAGGGGGTGGAAAAACTGTTTTTT. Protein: CASSLGQGVEKLFF.

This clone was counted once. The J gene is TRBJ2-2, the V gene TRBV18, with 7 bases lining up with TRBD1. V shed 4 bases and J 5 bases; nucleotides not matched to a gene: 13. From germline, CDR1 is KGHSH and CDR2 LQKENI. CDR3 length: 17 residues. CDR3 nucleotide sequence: TGTGCCAGCTCACTCGGACAGGCAGACACTGGGACCGGGGAGCTGTTTTTT. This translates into CASSLGQADTGTGELFF.

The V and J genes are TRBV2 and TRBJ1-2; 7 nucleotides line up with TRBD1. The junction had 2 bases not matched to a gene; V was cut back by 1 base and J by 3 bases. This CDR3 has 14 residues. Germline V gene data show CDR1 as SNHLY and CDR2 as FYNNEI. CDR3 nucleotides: TGTGCCAGCAGTGAAGACAGGGGAGACTATGGCTACACCTTC. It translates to CASSEDRGDYGYTF.

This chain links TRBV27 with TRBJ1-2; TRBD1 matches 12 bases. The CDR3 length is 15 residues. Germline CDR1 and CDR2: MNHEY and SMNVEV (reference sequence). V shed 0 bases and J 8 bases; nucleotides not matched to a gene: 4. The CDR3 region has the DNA TGTGCCAGCAGTTTATCTGGGACAGGGGGCGCCGGCTACACCTTC. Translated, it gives CASSLSGTGGAGYTF.

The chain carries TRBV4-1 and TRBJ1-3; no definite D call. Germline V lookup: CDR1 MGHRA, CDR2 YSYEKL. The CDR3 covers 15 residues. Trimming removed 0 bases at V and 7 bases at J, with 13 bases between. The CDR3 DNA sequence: TGCGCCAGCAGCCAAGATGCCCAACGTAGGAACACCATATATTTT. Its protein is CASSQDAQRRNTIYF.

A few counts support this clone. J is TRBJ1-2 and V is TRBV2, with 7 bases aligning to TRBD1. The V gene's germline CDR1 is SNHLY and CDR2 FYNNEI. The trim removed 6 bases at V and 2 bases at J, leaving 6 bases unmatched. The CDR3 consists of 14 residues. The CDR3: CASRETGPNYGYTF. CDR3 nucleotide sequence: TGTGCCAGCAGAGAGACAGGGCCCAACTATGGCTACACCTTC.

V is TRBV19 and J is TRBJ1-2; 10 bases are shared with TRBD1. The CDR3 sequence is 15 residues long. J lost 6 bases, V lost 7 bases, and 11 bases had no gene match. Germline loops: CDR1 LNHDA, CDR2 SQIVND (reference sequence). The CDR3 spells CASTYLDRGQNGYTF. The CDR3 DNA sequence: TGTGCCAGTACCTACCTCGACAGGGGGCAGAATGGCTACACCTTC.

The DNA of the CDR3 is TGCAGCGTTGAAGGCCCGTACTACTATGGCTACACCTTC. Its translation is CSVEGPYYYGYTF. This chain uses TRBV29-1 with TRBJ1-2; D remains unclear. The germline CDR1 and CDR2 sequences are SQVTM and ANQGSEA. The CDR3 contains 13 residues. V lost 1 base and J 3 bases, leaving 9 bases between the germline ends.

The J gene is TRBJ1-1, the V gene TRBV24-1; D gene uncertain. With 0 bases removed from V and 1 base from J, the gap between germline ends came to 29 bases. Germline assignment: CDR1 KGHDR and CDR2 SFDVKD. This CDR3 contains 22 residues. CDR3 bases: TGTGCCACCAGTGATTTGGATCGCCTTAAAAGTCGCCACTACGTTAAGAACACTGAAGCTTTCTTT. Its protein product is CATSDLDRLKSRHYVKNTEAFF.

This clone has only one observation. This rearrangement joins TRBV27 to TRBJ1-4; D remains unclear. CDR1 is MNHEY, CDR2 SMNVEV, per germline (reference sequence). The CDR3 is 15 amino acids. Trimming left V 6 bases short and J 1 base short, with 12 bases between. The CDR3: CASRSSWETNEKLFF. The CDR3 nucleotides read TGTGCCAGCAGAAGTTCCTGGGAAACTAATGAAAAACTGTTTTTT. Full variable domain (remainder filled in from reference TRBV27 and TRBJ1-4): EAQVTQNPRYLITVTGKKLTVTCSQNMNHEYMSWYRQDPGLGLRQIYYSMNVEVTDKGDVPEGYKVSRKEKRNFPLILESPSPNQTSLYFCASRSSWETNEKLFFGSGTQLSVL.

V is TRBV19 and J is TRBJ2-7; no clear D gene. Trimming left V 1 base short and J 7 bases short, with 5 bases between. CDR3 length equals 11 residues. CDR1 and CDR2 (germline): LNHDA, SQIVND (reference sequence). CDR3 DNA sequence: TGTGCCAGTAGTATAGGGGCGGAGCAGTACTTC. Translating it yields CASSIGAEQYF. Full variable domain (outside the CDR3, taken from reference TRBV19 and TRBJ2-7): DGGITQSPKYLFRKEGQNVTLSCEQNLNHDAMYWYRQDPGQGLRLIYYSQIVNDFQKGDIAEGYSVSREKKESFPLTVTSAQKNPTAFYLCASSIGAEQYFGPGTRLTVT.

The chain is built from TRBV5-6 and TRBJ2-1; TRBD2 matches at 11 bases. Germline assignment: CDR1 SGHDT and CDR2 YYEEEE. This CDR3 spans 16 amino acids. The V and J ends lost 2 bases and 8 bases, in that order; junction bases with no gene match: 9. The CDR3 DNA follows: TGTGCCAGCAGCTTTGTTACTAGCGGGAGTTGGTATGAGCAGTTCTTC. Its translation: CASSFVTSGSWYEQFF.

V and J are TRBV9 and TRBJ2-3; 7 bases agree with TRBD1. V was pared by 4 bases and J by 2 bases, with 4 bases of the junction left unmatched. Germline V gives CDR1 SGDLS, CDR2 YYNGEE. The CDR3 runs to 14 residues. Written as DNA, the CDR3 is TGTGCCAGCAGCCCGGGACAGCCCACAGATACGCAGTATTTT. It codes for CASSPGQPTDTQYF.

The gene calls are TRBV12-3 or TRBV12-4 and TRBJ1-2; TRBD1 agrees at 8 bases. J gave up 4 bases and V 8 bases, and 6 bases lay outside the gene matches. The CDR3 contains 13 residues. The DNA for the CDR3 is TGTGCCAGCGCTCCAGGGGGCGGCTATGGCTACACCTTC. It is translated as CASAPGGGYGYTF.